Listed below are T cell receptor beta chains from one sample, sequenced in a study of blood T cell repertoires in COVID-19. Only in-frame clones appear in the TCRdb table, and some are missing; sequencing was by immunoSEQ multiplex PCR. The data hold about 99,000 clones, with 88% observed a single time. Sequencing was performed on peripheral blood. The source is a man aged 50 or older with COVID-19, enrolled during active disease. CDR3s include the opening cysteine and the closing phenylalanine or tryptophan. Each record gives: D gene, clone size, J gene, V gene, CDR3 DNA, CDR3 protein. The D gene is left open where the match is weak. Expanded clones get a size class; other rows say once, few or many, or leave the size out.

d_call: TRBD1
clone_size: NA
j_call: TRBJ2-7
v_call: TRBV28
cdr3_nt: TGTGCCAGCAGTTTGGCCCGGGACAGGGCAACCTACGAGCAGTACTTC
cdr3_aa: CASSLARDRATYEQYF

d_call: NA
clone_size: NA
j_call: TRBJ1-6
v_call: TRBV27
cdr3_nt: TGTGCCAGCAGTTTATCGAGGCGGGGGGCTGGAAATTCACCCCTCCACTTT
cdr3_aa: CASSLSRRGAGNSPLHF

d_call: NA
clone_size: NA
j_call: TRBJ2-7
v_call: TRBV5-5
cdr3_nt: TGTGCCAGCAGCCCTAAACCCGGGGTCGAGCAGTACTTC
cdr3_aa: CASSPKPGVEQYF

d_call: NA
clone_size: NA
j_call: TRBJ1-1
v_call: TRBV30
cdr3_nt: TGTGCCTGGAGTCGGACAGAAGAAGCTTTCTTT
cdr3_aa: CAWSRTEEAFF

d_call: TRBD2
clone_size: once
j_call: TRBJ2-1
v_call: TRBV4-1
cdr3_nt: TGCGCCAGCAGCCAAGCCGGGGGGGCAACAATGAAGCAGTTCTTC
cdr3_aa: CASSQAGGATMKQFF

d_call: NA
clone_size: NA
j_call: TRBJ1-3
v_call: TRBV10-3
cdr3_nt: TGTGCCATCAGTGTCGCGGGGATCGGAAACACCATATATTTT
cdr3_aa: CAISVAGIGNTIYF

d_call: NA
clone_size: few
j_call: TRBJ2-2
v_call: TRBV29-1
cdr3_nt: TGCAGCGCGGCCACCGGGGTAGCCGGGGAGCTGTTTTTT
cdr3_aa: CSAATGVAGELFF

d_call: NA
clone_size: NA
j_call: TRBJ1-1
v_call: TRBV10-3
cdr3_nt: TGTGCCATCAGTGACATCCGCGCCAGGGGAAAGGGTGACACTGAAGCTTTCTTT
cdr3_aa: CAISDIRARGKGDTEAFF

d_call: TRBD1
clone_size: once
j_call: TRBJ1-5
v_call: TRBV4-1
cdr3_nt: TGCGCCAGCAGTCGACAGGGAGATCAGCCCCAGCATTTT
cdr3_aa: CASSRQGDQPQHF

d_call: TRBD1
clone_size: NA
j_call: TRBJ1-1
v_call: TRBV19
cdr3_nt: TGTGCCAGTCACCAAGGGGGCTTGGGCACTGAAGCTTTCTTT
cdr3_aa: CASHQGGLGTEAFF

d_call: TRBD1
clone_size: NA
j_call: TRBJ1-6
v_call: TRBV30
cdr3_nt: TGTGCCTGGAGACCGCCAGGGGGTTGGTCACCCCTCCACTTT
cdr3_aa: CAWRPPGGWSPLHF

d_call: NA
clone_size: NA
j_call: TRBJ2-1
v_call: TRBV11-2
cdr3_nt: TGTGCCAGCAGCTTAGATCGTACGGGGGTGTCGTTCTTC
cdr3_aa: CASSLDRTGVSFF

d_call: NA
clone_size: NA
j_call: TRBJ1-5
v_call: TRBV7-2
cdr3_nt: TGTGCCAGCAGCCCCAGGTTGAGCAATCAGCCCCAGCATTTT
cdr3_aa: CASSPRLSNQPQHF

d_call: NA
clone_size: NA
j_call: TRBJ1-2
v_call: TRBV19
cdr3_nt: TGTGCCAGTACGCCAACCCGAGGTACGCCGAATGGCTACACCTTC
cdr3_aa: CASTPTRGTPNGYTF

d_call: NA
clone_size: NA
j_call: TRBJ1-6
v_call: TRBV7-9
cdr3_nt: TGTGCCAGCAGTTCCTCCGGGGTCCGGAATTCACCCCTCCACTTT
cdr3_aa: CASSSSGVRNSPLHF

d_call: TRBD1
clone_size: NA
j_call: TRBJ1-5
v_call: TRBV19
cdr3_nt: TGTGCCAGTAGGGCAGGGGGACAGGGGACTTATCAGCCCCAGCATTTT
cdr3_aa: CASRAGGQGTYQPQHF

d_call: TRBD1
clone_size: NA
j_call: TRBJ2-1
v_call: TRBV7-9
cdr3_nt: TGTGCCAGCAGTAGGGGACAGGGGTGGAATGAGCAGTTCTTC
cdr3_aa: CASSRGQGWNEQFF

d_call: NA
clone_size: few
j_call: TRBJ1-5
v_call: TRBV7-8
cdr3_nt: TGTGCCAGCAGCTTAGAAGCTACCTTCCCCGGTCAGCCCCAGCATTTT
cdr3_aa: CASSLEATFPGQPQHF

d_call: TRBD1
clone_size: NA
j_call: TRBJ1-2
v_call: TRBV5-1
cdr3_nt: TGCGCCAGCAGCTTCGGACAGGACGTCGACTACACCTTC
cdr3_aa: CASSFGQDVDYTF

d_call: NA
clone_size: once
j_call: TRBJ2-1
v_call: TRBV3-1/TRBV3-2
cdr3_nt: TGTGCCAGCAGCGGAGCCAATGAGCAGTTCTTC
cdr3_aa: CASSGANEQFF

d_call: TRBD2
clone_size: NA
j_call: TRBJ2-2
v_call: TRBV19
cdr3_nt: TGTGCCAGTAGCTGGCTAGCGGGGGCCGGAGCCGGGGAGCTGTTTTTT
cdr3_aa: CASSWLAGAGAGELFF

d_call: TRBD1
clone_size: NA
j_call: TRBJ2-1
v_call: TRBV4-3
cdr3_nt: TGCGCCAGCAGCCAAGGCAGGGGGACCTACAATGAGCAGTTCTTC
cdr3_aa: CASSQGRGTYNEQFF

d_call: TRBD1
clone_size: NA
j_call: TRBJ1-4
v_call: TRBV9
cdr3_nt: TGTGCCAGCAGCGTAGGGGACAGGGTAAATGAAAAACTGTTTTTT
cdr3_aa: CASSVGDRVNEKLFF

d_call: NA
clone_size: NA
j_call: TRBJ1-1
v_call: TRBV19
cdr3_nt: TGTGCCAGTAGTATAGGCAGGGGAGACACTGAAGCTTTCTTT
cdr3_aa: CASSIGRGDTEAFF

d_call: TRBD2
clone_size: NA
j_call: TRBJ2-3
v_call: TRBV28
cdr3_nt: TGTGCCAGCAGTTTATCTCCGGGACTAGGGACACTCACAGATACGCAGTATTTT
cdr3_aa: CASSLSPGLGTLTDTQYF

d_call: TRBD1
clone_size: NA
j_call: TRBJ1-1
v_call: TRBV27
cdr3_nt: TGTGCCAGCAGTCCTATCCCCTCAGGGGGTCCGAACACTGAAGCTTTCTTT
cdr3_aa: CASSPIPSGGPNTEAFF

d_call: TRBD1
clone_size: NA
j_call: TRBJ2-1
v_call: TRBV18
cdr3_nt: TGTGCCAGCTCCCCTAGAGACAGGGGGGTCGGCTACAATGAGCAGTTCTTC
cdr3_aa: CASSPRDRGVGYNEQFF

d_call: TRBD2
clone_size: NA
j_call: TRBJ2-3
v_call: TRBV5-1
cdr3_nt: TGCGCCAGCAGCTCTTCTAGCGGGGGTACGCAGTATTTT
cdr3_aa: CASSSSSGGTQYF

d_call: NA
clone_size: NA
j_call: TRBJ1-1
v_call: TRBV6-1
cdr3_nt: TGTGCCAGCAGTGAAAGCTTGAACACTGAAGCTTTCTTT
cdr3_aa: CASSESLNTEAFF

d_call: TRBD1
clone_size: NA
j_call: TRBJ2-1
v_call: TRBV30
cdr3_nt: TGTGCCTGGACCCCACGGGGCAGGGGGCCCTACAATGAGCAGTTCTTC
cdr3_aa: CAWTPRGRGPYNEQFF

d_call: NA
clone_size: NA
j_call: TRBJ2-3
v_call: TRBV2
cdr3_nt: TGTGCCAGCAGCCGTGTAGGGGCCACAGATACGCAGTATTTT
cdr3_aa: CASSRVGATDTQYF

d_call: NA
clone_size: NA
j_call: TRBJ1-2
v_call: TRBV5-1
cdr3_nt: TGCGCCAGCAGCTTGTCGGCCGCGGGTAACTATGGCTACACCTTC
cdr3_aa: CASSLSAAGNYGYTF

d_call: TRBD1
clone_size: once
j_call: TRBJ1-1
v_call: TRBV5-4
cdr3_nt: TGTGCCAGCAGTTGGGACAGGGCGATGAACACTGAAGCTTTCTTT
cdr3_aa: CASSWDRAMNTEAFF

d_call: NA
clone_size: NA
j_call: TRBJ1-5
v_call: TRBV29-1
cdr3_nt: TGCAGCGTTGAGAGTGACGGGAATCAGCCCCAGCATTTT
cdr3_aa: CSVESDGNQPQHF

d_call: TRBD1
clone_size: NA
j_call: TRBJ1-2
v_call: TRBV7-2
cdr3_nt: TGTGCCAGCAGCTTAGCGGCAGGGGGCTTCGGTGGCTACACCTTC
cdr3_aa: CASSLAAGGFGGYTF

d_call: TRBD2
clone_size: NA
j_call: TRBJ2-1
v_call: TRBV19
cdr3_nt: TGTGCCAGTAGGGAGCGGGGGGCCCTAATCGCACCCAATGAGCAGTTCTTC
cdr3_aa: CASRERGALIAPNEQFF

d_call: NA
clone_size: NA
j_call: TRBJ2-3
v_call: TRBV20-1
cdr3_nt: TGCAGTGCCACCGCTCAGGGTACGCAGTATTTT
cdr3_aa: CSATAQGTQYF

d_call: TRBD1
clone_size: once
j_call: TRBJ1-1
v_call: TRBV12-3/TRBV12-4
cdr3_nt: TGTGCCAGCAGCTGGACAGGGGGCGGGGAAGCTTTCTTT
cdr3_aa: CASSWTGGGEAFF

d_call: NA
clone_size: NA
j_call: TRBJ1-6
v_call: TRBV6-2/TRBV6-3
cdr3_nt: TGTGCCAGCAGTATACCCCGGGAACAGCGAAATTCACCCCTCCACTTT
cdr3_aa: CASSIPREQRNSPLHF

d_call: TRBD1
clone_size: NA
j_call: TRBJ1-5
v_call: TRBV18
cdr3_nt: TGTGCCAGCTCTCGCGGACAGGGCACCGTTCAGCCCCAGCATTTT
cdr3_aa: CASSRGQGTVQPQHF

d_call: NA
clone_size: NA
j_call: TRBJ1-1
v_call: TRBV14
cdr3_nt: TGTGCCAGCAGCCAATTCACAGGGATGTTCGCTGAAGCTTTCTTT
cdr3_aa: CASSQFTGMFAEAFF

d_call: TRBD1
clone_size: NA
j_call: TRBJ1-2
v_call: TRBV6-6
cdr3_nt: TGTGCCAGCAGTTCAGGGCACCGGACAGGGGGCGGCTACACCTTC
cdr3_aa: CASSSGHRTGGGYTF

d_call: TRBD1
clone_size: medium-sized
j_call: TRBJ2-7
v_call: TRBV10-3
cdr3_nt: TGTGCCATCAGTGACTCCGGGACAGGTCGCTACGAGCAGTACTTC
cdr3_aa: CAISDSGTGRYEQYF

d_call: TRBD1
clone_size: NA
j_call: TRBJ1-6
v_call: TRBV19
cdr3_nt: TGTGCCAGTAGTATGTCTGTGGACAGGGGCAACTATAATTCACCCCTCCACTTT
cdr3_aa: CASSMSVDRGNYNSPLHF

d_call: TRBD2
clone_size: NA
j_call: TRBJ2-3
v_call: TRBV2
cdr3_nt: TGTGCCAGCAGCTCTAGCGGAGATACGCAGTATTTT
cdr3_aa: CASSSSGDTQYF

d_call: TRBD1
clone_size: NA
j_call: TRBJ1-1
v_call: TRBV7-9
cdr3_nt: TGTGCCAGCAGCTTCACGGGACAGGGGTCAGAAGCTTTCTTT
cdr3_aa: CASSFTGQGSEAFF